The clone carrying this T cell receptor beta chain was seen just once. Its antigen remains unidentified. Sample time point: cycle 4 day 1 (C4D1), after around six weeks of nivolumab. In every patient, relapse followed autologous stem cell transplantation, while exposure to brentuximab vedotin differed. Magnetic depletion of unwanted cells isolated CD4+ T cells from thawed PBMCs. The sample comes from a study of PD-1 blockade in classical Hodgkin lymphoma. Across the whole study: Every 2 weeks, patients had 3 mg/kg nivolumab intravenously. The study, taken as a whole, reports: The diversity seen at baseline in complete responders resembled that of newly diagnosed patients. Reported findings placed baseline TCR diversity lower in newly diagnosed patients (compared with healthy donors).

Assay used: immunoSEQ multiplex PCR; TCRdb lists only in-frame clones, some missing. The sample has fewer than 35,000 clones, around 87% seen once. Trimming stripped 3 bases from V and 0 bases from J, with 9 bases between. This CDR3 comprises 15 residues. Germline CDR1 reads MDHEN; CDR2 reads SYDVKM. V is TRBV28 and J is TRBJ1-3; D unresolved. This clonotype was obtained from a human donor with classical Hodgkin lymphoma. The sample was CD4+ T cells from blood, taken before the fourth cycle of nivolumab. The CDR3 loop is CASSLRIPSGNTIYF. Here the CDR3 DNA reads TGTGCCAGCAGTTTGCGGATACCCTCTGGAAACACCATATATTTT.